This passage covers 23 T cell receptor beta chains from one sample sequenced in a study of T cell responses to AZD1222 COVID-19 vaccine. The protocol was immunoSEQ multiplex PCR, while the TCRdb copy is restricted to in-frame clones and leaves out a portion. The table shows around 100,000 clones, with roughly 90% occurring only once. This material consisted of peripheral blood, taken on day 0 of AZD1222 vaccination. Receptors were obtained from an adult in good health.

This chain joins TRBV6-2 or TRBV6-3 and TRBJ2-1; 12 bases map to TRBD2. V lost 2 bases and J lost 10; bases outside the gene matches: 6. Looked up from germline, CDR1 is MNHEY and CDR2 is SVGEGT. The CDR3 consists of 15 residues. The CDR3, as DNA: TGTGCCAGCAGTTACGGACTAGCGGGGCTCTCGGAGCAGTTCTTC. Translating gives CASSYGLAGLSEQFF.

The CDR3: CASSPGVDYGYTF. The CDR3, as DNA: TGTGCCAGCAGCCCAGGGGTAGACTATGGCTACACCTTC. V usage is TRBV7-3 and J usage is TRBJ1-2; tentatively, D is TRBD1 (6 bases). CDR3 size: 13 residues. Germline CDR1 and CDR2: SGHTA and FQGTGA. Trimming took off 5 bases at V and 3 bases at J, with 10 bases between the two ends.

The chain combines TRBV7-2 with TRBJ1-1; 7 nucleotides agree with TRBD1. CDR1 and CDR2 (germline): SGHTA, FQGNSA. CDR3 length: 14 residues. Trimming at V came to 5 bases and at J to 1 base, leaving 4 bases not matched to a gene. The CDR3 loop reads CASSPRQGNTEAFF. DNA for the CDR3: TGTGCCAGCAGCCCTCGACAGGGGAACACTGAAGCTTTCTTT.

The chain has TRBV5-6 and TRBJ2-5; D gene uncertain. This CDR3 spans 14 amino acids. Per the germline V gene, CDR1 is SGHDT and CDR2 is YYEEEE. The V end lost 4 bases, the J end lost 2 bases, and 12 bases lay between the germline ends. CDR3: CASSPPLVQETQYF. The CDR3 DNA is TGTGCCAGCAGCCCCCCTTTAGTACAAGAGACCCAGTACTTC. The full variable domain, its missing parts supplied by reference TRBV5-6 and TRBJ2-5, is DAGVTQSPTHLIKTRGQQVTLRCSPKSGHDTVSWYQQALGQGPQFIFQYYEEEERQRGNFPDRFSGHQFPNYSSELNVNALLLGDSALYLCASSPPLVQETQYFGPGTRLLVL.

This clone is a singleton in its sample. The chain carries TRBV19 and TRBJ1-2; D may be TRBD1 (6 bases). Germline V CDR1 and CDR2: LNHDA, SQIVND (reference sequence). V gave up 10 bases and J gave up 2 bases, with 17 bases separating them. CDR3 size: 14 residues. CDR3 sequence reads: CATKRGGPNYGYTF. The CDR3 DNA follows: TGTGCCACCAAACGGGGGGGCCCGAACTATGGCTACACCTTC.

This clone was seen a handful of times. The gene calls are TRBV6-2 or TRBV6-3 and TRBJ2-1; the match to TRBD2 covers 11 bases. V was clipped by 5 bases and J by 6 bases; unmatched bases: 12. Germline loops: CDR1 MNHEY, CDR2 SVGEGT. The CDR3 extends over 17 amino acids. CDR3 DNA sequence: TGTGCCAGCAGTCCCCGACTAGCGGGACACACTAGCAATGAGCAGTTCTTC. It yields the protein CASSPRLAGHTSNEQFF.

The chain carries TRBV4-3 and TRBJ1-1; D gene uncertain. Germline V lookup: CDR1 LGHNA, CDR2 YSLEER. The CDR3 covers 15 residues. V was trimmed by 0 bases and J by 3 bases, leaving 11 bases between them. The CDR3 sequence is CASSQENRPDTEAFF. The DNA of the CDR3 is TGCGCCAGCAGCCAAGAGAACAGACCTGACACTGAAGCTTTCTTT.

The chain links TRBV4-1 to TRBJ1-1, with a tentative D call TRBD1 (6 bases). V was trimmed by 7 bases and J by 0 bases, leaving 12 bases between them. Germline CDR1 and CDR2: MGHRA and YSYEKL. The CDR3 sequence is 14 residues long. The DNA of the CDR3 is TGCGCCAGCACCAGGGGAGACTTGAACACTGAAGCTTTCTTT. Translating it yields CASTRGDLNTEAFF.

The chain carries TRBV5-1 and TRBJ1-6, with D possibly matching TRBD1 (6 bases). Germline-derived CDR1 and CDR2 are SGHRS and YFSETQ. Trimming shortened V by 6 bases and J by 5 bases, and 12 bases separated the two germline ends. The CDR3 loop spans 14 amino acids. As DNA, the CDR3 is TGCGCCAGCACCCATGGGGGCGATAATTCACCCCTCCACTTT. Protein: CASTHGGDNSPLHF.

This sequence joins TRBV28 and TRBJ1-1, with D unresolved. This CDR3 has 11 residues. Germline CDR1 reads MDHEN; CDR2 reads SYDVKM. V shed 10 bases and J shed 1 base, with 7 bases lying between them. CDR3 nucleotide sequence: TGTGCCACCGGGAGGAACACTGAAGCTTTCTTT. Amino acid sequence: CATGRNTEAFF. The full variable domain, in which reference TRBV28 and TRBJ1-1 provide the parts outside the CDR3, is DVKVTQSSRYLVKRTGEKVFLECVQDMDHENMFWYRQDPGLGLRLIYFSYDVKMKEKGDIPEGYSVSREKKERFSLILESASTNQTSMYLCATGRNTEAFFGQGTRLTVV.

The rearrangement uses TRBV9 and TRBJ2-5, with D hard to call. The CDR3 consists of 15 residues. V dropped 4 bases and J dropped 1 base, with 14 bases sitting between them. Germline CDR1 reads SGDLS; CDR2 reads YYNGEE. DNA of the CDR3: TGTGCCAGCAGCCCCTGGACGGCTCCCCAAGAGACCCAGTACTTC. Translation gives CASSPWTAPQETQYF.

V and J are TRBV9 and TRBJ1-4, with D hard to call. This CDR3 contains 16 residues. Deletions cut 0 bases from V and 0 bases from J, with 9 bases between. Germline assignment: CDR1 SGDLS and CDR2 YYNGEE. CDR3 sequence reads: CASSVGSTATNEKLFF. The CDR3 DNA reads as TGTGCCAGCAGCGTAGGAAGTACTGCAACTAATGAAAAACTGTTTTTT.

This chain links TRBV3-1 (or the pseudogene TRBV3-2) with TRBJ1-3, with D unclear. From germline, CDR1 is LGHDT and CDR2 YNNKEL (reference sequence). Between the trimmed V and J ends, which lost 4 bases and 3 bases, there was a span of 4 bases. The CDR3 sequence is 12 residues long. CDR3 region: CASSPGGNTIYF. Here the CDR3 DNA reads TGTGCCAGCAGCCCTGGTGGAAACACCATATATTTT.

This rearrangement joins TRBV19 to TRBJ2-3; D possibly corresponds to TRBD1 (5 bases). Germline CDR1 and CDR2: LNHDA and SQIVND (reference sequence). CDR3 length equals 15 residues. Trimming left V 10 bases short and J 2 bases short, with 19 bases between. In nucleotides, the CDR3 is TGTGCCACCGCCTCGGAGACAGCTCTCACAGATACGCAGTATTTT. It translates to CATASETALTDTQYF.

J is TRBJ2-5 and V is TRBV12-3 or TRBV12-4; no firm D call. V was cut by 7 bases and J by 0 bases, with 9 bases left in between. This CDR3 is built from 13 residues. DNA for the CDR3: TGTGCCAGCAAACGCTCCGACCAAGAGACCCAGTACTTC. Its protein is CASKRSDQETQYF.

The chain employs TRBV5-6 and TRBJ1-6; D may be TRBD1 (5 bases). V was pared by 4 bases and J by 0 bases, with 14 bases between. CDR3 size: 17 residues. The germline gives CDR1 SGHDT, CDR2 YYEEEE. Written as DNA, the CDR3 is TGTGCCAGCAGCCTTGGGACCGCCGGCTCCTATAATTCACCCCTCCACTTT. Its translation is CASSLGTAGSYNSPLHF.

For this clone: Other nucleotide sequences in the sample specify the same CDR3. The rearrangement uses TRBV28 and TRBJ1-5; D is possibly TRBD1 (5 bases). The V end was cut by 5 bases, the J end by 1 base, with 9 bases between. CDR1 and CDR2 (germline): MDHEN, SYDVKM. CDR3 length: 14 residues. CDR3 nucleotide sequence: TGTGCCAGCAGTCCCGGGGGGAGCAATCAGCCCCAGCATTTT. It encodes CASSPGGSNQPQHF.

This clone occurred a few times. Other DNA sequences of this sample code for an identical CDR3. CDR3 coding DNA: TGTGCCAGTAGTAGGGCACAGGGCAATCAGCCCCAGCATTTT. It yields the protein CASSRAQGNQPQHF. V usage is TRBV19 and J usage is TRBJ1-5, with D possibly TRBD1 on 5 matching bases. Trimming removed 4 bases at V and 2 bases at J, with 9 bases between. The CDR3 spans 14 residues. Germline V gene sequence: CDR1 LNHDA, CDR2 SQIVND (reference sequence).

This clone has just a few counts. The genes are TRBV5-1 and TRBJ2-1, with D possibly being TRBD2 (6 bases). The germline gives CDR1 SGHRS, CDR2 YFSETQ. V lost 4 bases, J lost 5 bases, and 22 bases lay in between. The CDR3 runs to 17 residues. The CDR3 spells CASSPPSGSDWNNEQFF. The DNA for the CDR3 is TGCGCCAGCAGCCCCCCATCCGGGAGCGACTGGAACAATGAGCAGTTCTTC.

This sequence joins TRBV2 and TRBJ2-1; D perhaps matches TRBD2 (5 bases). The CDR3 is 18 residues long. CDR1 is SNHLY, CDR2 FYNNEI, per germline. The germline V and J ends were trimmed by 4 bases and 0 bases, with 19 bases remaining between them. The CDR3 coding sequence is TGTGCCAGCAGTGGAGACCTTAAGGACGGGGACTCCTACAATGAGCAGTTCTTC. Translating gives CASSGDLKDGDSYNEQFF.

The chain employs TRBV5-1 and TRBJ2-5; D is perhaps TRBD2 (5 bases). The CDR3 loop spans 16 amino acids. V lost 1 base, J lost 1 base, and 14 bases lay in between. Germline CDR1 SGHRS, CDR2 YFSETQ. The CDR3 sequence is CASSLNPSTIQETQYF. The CDR3 coding sequence is TGCGCCAGCAGCTTGAACCCCTCGACTATCCAAGAGACCCAGTACTTC.

This clone was seen more than once but under ten times. The chain joins TRBV24-1 to TRBJ2-2, with D uncertain. With 4 bases removed from V and 5 bases from J, the gap between germline ends came to 13 bases. CDR1 and CDR2 from the germline V gene are KGHDR and SFDVKD. CDR3 size: 15 residues. CDR3 in DNA: TGTGCCACCAGTGACCGGACGGTTGTTACCGGGGAGCTGTTTTTT. Its translation is CATSDRTVVTGELFF.

Points on this clone: The sample contains more than one DNA sequence encoding this CDR3. V gene TRBV7-9 combines with J gene TRBJ2-1, with 7 bases matching TRBD2. The CDR3 runs 13 residues. Losses at the gene ends were 1 base for V and 7 bases for J; bases not matched to a gene: 1. CDR1 is SEHNR, CDR2 FQNEAQ, per germline (reference sequence). CDR3 DNA: TGTGCCAGCAGCTTAGGGGGAGGGAATGAGCAGTTCTTC. It encodes CASSLGGGNEQFF.